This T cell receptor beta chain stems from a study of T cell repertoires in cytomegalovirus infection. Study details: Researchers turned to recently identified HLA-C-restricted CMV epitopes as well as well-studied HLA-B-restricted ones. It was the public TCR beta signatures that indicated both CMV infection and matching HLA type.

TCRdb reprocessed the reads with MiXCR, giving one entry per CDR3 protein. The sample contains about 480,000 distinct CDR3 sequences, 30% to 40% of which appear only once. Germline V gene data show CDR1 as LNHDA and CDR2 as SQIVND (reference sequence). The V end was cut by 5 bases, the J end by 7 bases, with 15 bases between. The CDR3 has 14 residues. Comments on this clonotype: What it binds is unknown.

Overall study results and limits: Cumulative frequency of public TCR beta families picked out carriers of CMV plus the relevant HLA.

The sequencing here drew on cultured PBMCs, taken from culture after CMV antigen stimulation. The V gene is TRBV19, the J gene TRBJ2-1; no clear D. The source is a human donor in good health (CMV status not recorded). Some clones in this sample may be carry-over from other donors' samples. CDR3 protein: CASSSQVFGNEQFF. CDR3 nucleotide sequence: TGTGCCAGTAGTTCTCAGGTCTTCGGGAATGAGCAGTTCTTC.